Below are 24 T cell receptor beta chains sequenced from a single sample in a study of cytomegalovirus exposure and HLA in healthy donors. Amplification used 60 Vbeta primers and 13 Jbeta primers. This table comes from immunoSEQ multiplex PCR, and its TCRdb copy is limited to in-frame clones, with some not included. Among around 110,000 clones listed, roughly 79% were seen once. Sequenced input: PBMCs. Receptors were obtained from a woman aged 18-35 years in good health and CMV-seronegative.

The J gene is TRBJ1-1, the V gene TRBV5-4; the D gene is possibly TRBD1 (6 bases). The V and J ends lost 0 bases and 4 bases respectively, with 13 bases between them. CDR1 SGHNT and CDR2 YYREEE come from the germline V gene (reference sequence). This CDR3 has 15 residues. This CDR3 reads CASSLAGGLGTEAFF. The CDR3 DNA follows: TGTGCCAGCAGCTTGGCTGGGGGCCTGGGCACTGAAGCTTTCTTT. Full variable domain (remainder filled in from reference TRBV5-4 and TRBJ1-1): ETGVTQSPTHLIKTRGQQVTLRCSSQSGHNTVSWYQQALGQGPQFIFQYYREEENGRGNFPPRFSGLQFPNYSSELNVNALELDDSALYLCASSLAGGLGTEAFFGQGTRLTVV.

The chain joins TRBV25-1 to TRBJ1-2; tentative D call: TRBD1 (6 bases). CDR1 and CDR2 from the germline V gene are MGHDK and SYGVNS. The V end was cut by 4 bases, the J end by 7 bases, with 13 bases between. The CDR3 runs to 13 residues. The DNA for the CDR3 is TGTGCCAGCAGTGGAAGGGGGGGGGTTGGCTACACCTTC. Translation gives CASSGRGGVGYTF.

In its sample, this clone was seen a few times. CDR3 DNA sequence: TGTGCCAGCAGTGATTACAGGGGGCTGGTAGATACGCAGTATTTT. As protein: CASSDYRGLVDTQYF. V usage is TRBV2 and J usage is TRBJ2-3, with 9 bases fitting TRBD1. V shed 3 bases, J shed 5 bases, and the junction held 6 bases outside the gene matches. This CDR3 is 15 amino acids long. Germline V CDR1 and CDR2: SNHLY, FYNNEI.

The CDR3, as DNA: TGTGCCACCAGCAGAGATCGCACACCTAGGGAAAAACTGTTTTTT. Residues: CATSRDRTPREKLFF. The rearrangement uses TRBV15 and TRBJ1-4; the D is unclear. The ends were cut back, 0 bases at V and 8 bases at J, with 13 bases in the middle. This CDR3 is 15 amino acids long. CDR1 is LNHNV, CDR2 YYDKDF, per germline (reference sequence).

The genes are TRBV27 and TRBJ2-1; 9 nucleotides line up with TRBD1. Germline loops: CDR1 MNHEY, CDR2 SMNVEV (reference sequence). The V segment lost 9 bases and the J segment 3 bases; nucleotides outside the gene matches: 3. This CDR3 is built from 13 residues. Here the CDR3 reads CASGTGSYNEQFF. CDR3 bases: TGTGCCAGTGGGACAGGGAGCTACAATGAGCAGTTCTTC.

V usage is TRBV28 and J usage is TRBJ1-1; 10 nucleotides line up with TRBD1. Looked up from germline, CDR1 is MDHEN and CDR2 is SYDVKM. The CDR3 spans 16 residues. With 6 bases clipped from V and 5 bases from J, the junction kept 12 bases outside the gene matches. The CDR3 nucleotides read TGTGCCAGCAGAATGGGGGGGACAGGGGTGGGAACTGAAGCTTTCTTT. Protein product: CASRMGGTGVGTEAFF.

This clone was observed a handful of times. The chain combines TRBV6-5 with TRBJ2-7; 7 bases line up with TRBD1. The CDR3 covers 13 residues. Per germline, CDR1 MNHEY and CDR2 SVGAGI. The junction had 5 bases not matched to a gene; V was cut back by 6 bases and J by 3 bases. The CDR3 sequence: CASRGQIGYEQYF. The CDR3 DNA sequence: TGTGCCAGCAGGGGACAGATCGGCTACGAGCAGTACTTC.

This clone was seen only a few times. J is TRBJ1-2 and V is TRBV7-3; the D gene is possibly TRBD1 (5 bases). The CDR3 totals 15 residues. CDR1 and CDR2 from the germline V gene are SGHTA and FQGTGA. V lost 4 bases, J lost 3 bases, and 15 bases lay in between. DNA of the CDR3: TGTGCCAGCAGCTCGGGGGTAGGGAACGACTATGGCTACACCTTC. It translates to CASSSGVGNDYGYTF.

The CDR3 DNA follows: TGTGCCAGCAGTGTCACAGGGGCCGGAGGGACCCAGTACTTC. This codes for CASSVTGAGGTQYF. V usage is TRBV6-1 and J usage is TRBJ2-5; TRBD1 matches at 7 bases. CDR1 is MNHNS, CDR2 SASEGT, per germline. This CDR3 is 14 amino acids long. V dropped 4 bases and J dropped 7; count of bases not matched to a gene: 9.

The genes are TRBV15 and TRBJ2-3; 11 bases are a match to TRBD2. Germline CDR1 reads LNHNV; CDR2 reads YYDKDF (reference sequence). V was clipped by 10 bases and J by 4 bases; unmatched bases: 4. The CDR3 length is 13 residues. DNA for the CDR3: TGTGCCATAGCGGGGGGGAATTCAGATACGCAGTATTTT. Encoded protein: CAIAGGNSDTQYF.

V gene TRBV6-6 combines with J gene TRBJ2-7; D may be TRBD1 (6 bases). V lost 2 bases, J lost 7 bases, and 18 bases lay in between. Per germline, CDR1 MNHNY and CDR2 SVGAGI (reference sequence). The CDR3 runs 15 residues. CDR3 protein: CASSYTHSGVKEQYF. The DNA for the CDR3 is TGTGCCAGCAGTTACACCCATTCAGGGGTGAAAGAGCAGTACTTC.

This chain joins TRBV6-6 and TRBJ1-1; the D is unclear. Germline CDR1 reads MNHNY; CDR2 reads SVGAGI (reference sequence). V was trimmed by 2 bases and J by 0 bases, leaving 4 bases between them. This CDR3 spans 13 amino acids. The CDR3 sequence: CASSYEVNTEAFF. The CDR3 DNA reads as TGTGCCAGCAGTTACGAGGTGAACACTGAAGCTTTCTTT.

The chain links TRBV11-1 to TRBJ2-3, with D possibly matching TRBD1 (6 bases). V was pared by 5 bases and J by 4 bases, with 19 bases between. The CDR3 loop spans 16 amino acids. CDR1 and CDR2 from the germline V gene are SGHAT and FQDESV (reference sequence). Here the CDR3 reads CASSEVRGTVADTQYF. CDR3 sequence (DNA): TGTGCCAGCAGCGAGGTGAGGGGGACGGTGGCAGATACGCAGTATTTT.

The V gene is TRBV9, the J gene TRBJ2-2; D possibly corresponds to TRBD2 (7 bases). The germline gives CDR1 SGDLS, CDR2 YYNGEE. The CDR3 is 17 amino acids. With 4 bases removed from V and 7 bases from J, the gap between germline ends came to 23 bases. The CDR3 DNA reads TGTGCCAGCAGCTCCGTCGGGGGGCGTCTAAAGGGCGGGGAGCTGTTTTTT. This translates into CASSSVGGRLKGGELFF.

J is TRBJ2-1 and V is TRBV5-6; the D gene is possibly TRBD1 (6 bases). Trimming shortened V by 3 bases and J by 4 bases, and 14 bases separated the two germline ends. In germline, CDR1 is SGHDT, CDR2 YYEEEE. The CDR3 runs 15 residues. DNA for the CDR3: TGTGCCAGCAGCTCCACAGGGCTTGGTTACAATGAGCAGTTCTTC. Its translation is CASSSTGLGYNEQFF.

The chain uses TRBV19 and TRBJ2-1; 10 bases fit TRBD1. The CDR3 loop spans 15 amino acids. Germline loops: CDR1 LNHDA, CDR2 SQIVND (reference sequence). Trimming cost V 1 base and J 3 bases; bases outside gene matches: 0. Here the CDR3 reads CASSIGDRGYNEQFF. As DNA, the CDR3 is TGTGCCAGTAGTATAGGGGACAGGGGCTACAATGAGCAGTTCTTC.

This clone was counted once. The chain has TRBV6-1 and TRBJ2-4; D ambiguous. Trimming took off 2 bases at V and 0 bases at J, with 14 bases between the two ends. The CDR3 length is 17 residues. Germline V gene lookup returns CDR1 MNHNS and CDR2 SASEGT. The CDR3 DNA reads as TGTGCCAGCAGTGAAATCCCCAGTTCTCTAGCCAAAAACATTCAGTACTTC. Translated, it gives CASSEIPSSLAKNIQYF.

The chain's CDR3 is CASSTTGGSGNTIYF. The CDR3 DNA reads as TGTGCCAGCAGTACTACAGGGGGCTCTGGAAACACCATATATTTT. The chain recombines TRBV6-5 with TRBJ1-3, with 8 bases lining up with TRBD1. With 5 bases clipped from V and 0 bases from J, the junction kept 3 bases outside the gene matches. Germline CDR1 is MNHEY and CDR2 is SVGAGI. The CDR3 has 15 residues.

As regards this clone: Likely a read error: the CDR3 ends without its conserved phenylalanine or tryptophan. This sequence joins TRBV5-1 and TRBJ1-2; D possibly corresponds to TRBD1 (6 bases). Looked up from germline, CDR1 is SGHRS and CDR2 is YFSETQ. The CDR3 is 15 amino acids. Trimming took off 0 bases at V and 4 bases at J, with 13 bases between the two ends. CDR3: CASSLADTGSYGYTV. CDR3 sequence (DNA): TGCGCCAGCAGCTTGGCCGATACAGGGAGCTATGGCTACACCGTC.

This clone was found a few times. The CDR3 spells CASTNPRRGHNEQFF. CDR3 in DNA: TGTGCCAGCACTAACCCTAGGCGGGGCCACAATGAGCAGTTCTTC. This chain connects TRBV6-1 to TRBJ2-1, with D perhaps matching TRBD2 (6 bases). The CDR3 is 15 amino acids. Germline CDR1 and CDR2: MNHNS and SASEGT. V lost 7 bases to trimming and J lost 5 bases, with 18 bases between them.

This chain connects TRBV6-5 to TRBJ1-4; 7 nucleotides align to TRBD1. The V gene end was trimmed by 5 bases and the J gene end by 2 bases; junction bases not matched to a gene: 2. The germline CDR1 and CDR2 sequences are MNHEY and SVGAGI. There are 14 residues in the CDR3. Here the CDR3 reads CASSKGQTNEKLFF. The CDR3 coding sequence is TGTGCCAGCAGTAAGGGACAGACTAATGAAAAACTGTTTTTT.

The chain uses TRBV2 and TRBJ2-1; D might be TRBD2 (7 bases). The CDR3 contains 15 residues. Germline CDR1 reads SNHLY; CDR2 reads FYNNEI. The V gene lost 6 bases and the J gene lost 7 bases, with 19 bases spanning the gap. This CDR3 is CASSAVRGGDNEQFF. CDR3 nucleotides: TGTGCCAGCAGCGCGGTTAGGGGGGGGGATAATGAGCAGTTCTTC. Variable domain in full (rest from reference TRBV2 and TRBJ2-1): EPEVTQTPSHQVTQMGQEVILRCVPISNHLYFYWYRQILGQKVEFLVSFYNNEISEKSEIFDDQFSVERPDGSNFTLKIRSTKLEDSAMYFCASSAVRGGDNEQFFGPGTRLTVL.

The genes are TRBV6-5 and TRBJ2-7; 10 bases match TRBD1. The V and J ends lost 6 bases and 3 bases, in that order; junction bases with no gene match: 8. The CDR3 spans 15 residues. Germline lookup yields CDR1 MNHEY and CDR2 SVGAGI. The CDR3 loop is CASSALDRGFYEQYF. The CDR3 bases are TGTGCCAGCAGCGCCCTGGACAGGGGGTTCTACGAGCAGTACTTC.

This clone was counted only a few times. The CDR3 reads CASELVPETQYF. The CDR3 region has the DNA TGTGCCAGCGAACTAGTCCCGGAGACCCAGTACTTC. The V and J genes are TRBV2 and TRBJ2-5; D possibly corresponds to TRBD2 (5 bases). Germline loops: CDR1 SNHLY, CDR2 FYNNEI. Trimming removed 8 bases from V and 5 bases from J, with 12 bases in between. The CDR3 loop spans 12 amino acids.